The rows below give T cell receptor beta chains drawn from one sample of a study of T-cell reconstitution after alpha-beta-depleted transplantation in children. One entry per CDR3 protein, called by TCRdb with MiXCR from the PCR reads. The sample includes about 240,000 distinct CDR3 sequences, around 12% seen only once; the top ten take over 2.5%. The sample here was PBMCs from the stem cell graft donor, taken from the stem cell graft. The receptors shown here come from a human donor who donated a stem cell graft to a child with acute lymphoblastic leukemia. Both conserved end residues are part of each CDR3. D genes are given only for firm matches. Clone sizes are given selectively: once, few, many, or a class where the clone is expanded.

TRBJ2-3	TRBV28	.	many	CASSPLTSTDTQYF	TGTGCCAGCAGTCCCCTGACTAGCACAGATACGCAGTATTTT
TRBJ2-6	TRBV27	.	many	CATISGANVLTF	TGTGCCACCATCTCTGGGGCCAACGTCCTGACTTTC
TRBJ1-1	TRBV12-3/TRBV12-4	.	few	CASSLVSVNTEAFF	TGTGCCAGCAGTTTAGTCTCGGTGAACACTGAAGCTTTCTTT
TRBJ2-6	TRBV12-3/TRBV12-4	.	many	CASSLGTNVLTF	TGTGCCAGCAGTTTAGGCACCAACGTCCTGACTTTC
TRBJ1-1	TRBV5-1	.	many	CASSEGGWGTEAFF	TGCGCCAGCAGCGAAGGAGGGTGGGGCACTGAAGCTTTCTTT
TRBJ2-6	TRBV25-1	.	many	CASSESVGSGANVLTF	TGTGCCAGCAGTGAATCTGTCGGCTCTGGGGCCAACGTCCTGACTTTC
TRBJ1-1	TRBV5-1	.	many	CASSLERFRTEAFF	TGCGCCAGCAGCTTGGAACGTTTTCGGACTGAAGCTTTCTTT
TRBJ2-1	TRBV20-1	TRBD2	.	CSARDSGASTYNEQFF	TGCAGTGCTAGAGACAGCGGGGCTAGCACCTACAATGAGCAGTTCTTC
TRBJ1-2	TRBV20-1	.	.	CSASTRGDNYGYTF	TGCAGTGCTAGTACAAGGGGGGACAACTATGGCTACACCTTC
TRBJ1-1	TRBV5-5	TRBD1	many	CASSRESGGVNTEAFF	TGTGCCAGCAGCCGGGAATCAGGGGGGGTGAACACTGAAGCTTTCTTT
TRBJ2-7	TRBV20-1	.	many	CSARGAATPGEQYF	TGCAGTGCTAGAGGAGCGGCGACCCCTGGCGAGCAGTACTTC
TRBJ1-1	TRBV12-3/TRBV12-4	TRBD1	many	CASSWGQGSFWGAFF	TGTGCCAGCAGTTGGGGACAGGGAAGTTTTTGGGGAGCTTTCTTT
TRBJ1-1	TRBV6-1	.	many	CASTTLGQAQNTEAFF	TGTGCCAGCACCACTCTAGGCCAGGCACAGAACACTGAAGCTTTCTTT
TRBJ2-7	TRBV5-5	TRBD1	many	CASSSGQGQGEQYF	TGTGCCAGCAGCTCGGGACAGGGGCAGGGAGAGCAGTACTTC
TRBJ1-2	TRBV6-1	TRBD1	many	CAGQRWFGYTF	TGTGCGGGACAGAGGTGGTTTGGCTACACCTTC
TRBJ2-5	TRBV20-1	TRBD1	many	CSASGRGQETQYF	TGCAGTGCTAGCGGCAGGGGGCAAGAGACCCAGTACTTC
TRBJ2-6	TRBV19	.	once	CAGASSGANVLTF	TGTGCCGGGGCGAGCTCTGGGGCCAACGTCCTGACTTTC
TRBJ1-1	TRBV7-2	.	many	CASTHTGSMNTEAFF	TGTGCCAGCACCCATACCGGCAGCATGAACACTGAAGCTTTCTTT
TRBJ2-7	TRBV12-3/TRBV12-4	.	many	CASSLYSAARNSEQYF	TGTGCCAGCAGTTTATATTCGGCGGCGAGGAATTCCGAGCAGTACTTC
TRBJ1-1	TRBV7-2	TRBD1	many	CASSWGQKAFF	TGTGCCAGCAGCTGGGGACAGAAAGCTTTCTTT
TRBJ1-3	TRBV20-1	.	.	CSARDSGRGSPGNTIYF	TGCAGTGCTAGAGATTCCGGGCGGGGGTCGCCTGGAAACACCATATATTTT
TRBJ2-7	TRBV20-1	TRBD2	many	CSARIAGATYEQYF	TGCAGTGCTAGGATAGCGGGTGCTACCTACGAGCAGTACTTC
TRBJ2-7	TRBV29-1	.	many	CSAGPGKTYEQYF	TGCAGCGCAGGGCCAGGGAAGACCTACGAGCAGTACTTC
TRBJ2-5	TRBV7-9	.	.	CATRSAETQYF	TGTGCCACCAGGAGTGCGGAGACCCAGTACTTC
TRBJ1-4	TRBV5-1	.	many	CASSYEADLGEKLFF	TGCGCCAGCAGCTACGAGGCGGACCTAGGAGAAAAACTGTTTTTT
TRBJ1-1	TRBV3-1	.	many	CASSPGPGSNTEAFF	TGTGCCAGCAGCCCAGGGCCAGGTTCGAACACTGAAGCTTTCTTT
TRBJ2-5	TRBV29-1	.	.	CSVDWQYQETQYF	TGCAGCGTTGATTGGCAGTACCAAGAGACCCAGTACTTC
TRBJ2-3	TRBV7-3	.	many	CASSHTADPPDTQYF	TGTGCCAGCAGCCATACCGCGGACCCCCCAGATACGCAGTATTTT
TRBJ2-1	TRBV4-1	.	many	CASSQDLTSLSEQFF	TGCGCCAGCAGCCAAGATCTAACCTCGTTGAGTGAGCAGTTCTTC
TRBJ2-2	TRBV10-3	.	many	CAISESGRNTGELFF	TGTGCCATCAGTGAGTCGGGCAGGAACACCGGGGAGCTGTTTTTT
TRBJ1-2	TRBV29-1	TRBD1	many	CSVPQGALGYTF	TGCAGCGTACCGCAGGGGGCTCTTGGCTACACCTTC
TRBJ2-4	TRBV7-8	.	.	CASSLSGLHIQYF	TGTGCCAGCAGCTTATCAGGTCTCCACATTCAGTACTTC
TRBJ2-4	TRBV30	.	.	CAWNSDLGSKNIQYF	TGTGCCTGGAATTCGGACCTGGGTTCCAAAAACATTCAGTACTTC
TRBJ2-1	TRBV2	TRBD2	.	CASRETSGTIPPGGPSYNEQFF	TGTGCCAGCAGGGAGACTAGCGGGACTATCCCCCCCGGAGGACCTTCCTACAATGAGCAGTTCTTC
TRBJ2-3	TRBV29-1	TRBD1	many	CSVARDSSVDTQYF	TGCAGCGTTGCAAGGGACAGCTCAGTAGATACGCAGTATTTT
TRBJ2-3	TRBV30	TRBD2	many	CAWTSVGAGGRDTQYF	TGTGCCTGGACCTCGGTCGGAGCGGGAGGGCGCGATACGCAGTATTTT
TRBJ1-6	TRBV20-1	TRBD1	many	CSAQETGAYNSPLHF	TGCAGTGCTCAAGAAACAGGGGCGTATAATTCACCCCTCCACTTT
TRBJ2-1	TRBV11-2	TRBD2	many	CASRGLAGEQFF	TGTGCCAGCAGGGGACTAGCGGGTGAGCAGTTCTTC
TRBJ2-1	TRBV24-1	TRBD2	many	CATSDLSGSDYNEQFF	TGTGCCACCAGTGACCTTAGCGGGAGTGACTACAATGAGCAGTTCTTC
TRBJ2-7	TRBV5-5	TRBD2	.	CASGTSGIYEQYF	TGTGCCAGCGGCACTAGCGGGATTTACGAGCAGTACTTC
TRBJ2-7	TRBV29-1	TRBD2	.	CSVGLASDEQYF	TGCAGCGTTGGACTAGCGAGCGACGAGCAGTACTTC
TRBJ2-5	TRBV6-1	.	.	CASSPQAVRETQYF	TGTGCCAGCAGTCCGCAGGCTGTCCGGGAGACCCAGTACTTC
TRBJ1-1	TRBV10-3	TRBD1	few	CASGTARIAFF	TGTGCCAGCGGGACAGCCCGAATAGCTTTCTTT
TRBJ1-1	TRBV6-2/TRBV6-3	.	many	CASSYSWENTEAFF	TGTGCCAGCAGTTACTCGTGGGAGAACACTGAAGCTTTCTTT
TRBJ1-6	TRBV4-2	.	.	CASSQDRGHGSPLHF	TGTGCCAGCAGCCAAGATCGGGGGCATGGTTCACCCCTCCACTTT
TRBJ2-7	TRBV20-1	.	many	CSARSHTGSSYEQYF	TGCAGTGCTAGATCCCATACAGGGAGCTCCTACGAGCAGTACTTC
TRBJ2-7	TRBV5-6	.	many	CASSLAGRGGGEQYF	TGTGCCAGCAGCTTGGCGGGCCGGGGTGGCGGCGAGCAGTACTTC